This T cell receptor (beta chain) is drawn from a study of T cells after yellow fever vaccination. Study-level findings and limits: A secondary response was less intense yet reached its peak sooner, at day 5 versus 15.

A universal primer site and UMIs were added as TCR cDNA was made by 5'RACE template switching. MiXCR, applied by TCRdb to the 5' RACE reads, yields one record per CDR3 protein. This repertoire shows 68,000 or so distinct CDR3 sequences, around 7.4% found once; its top ten account for 36%. Turning to this clonotype: What it recognizes is unknown.

The receptor's source is a man aged 25 to 45 who received the YFV17D yellow fever vaccine. Material: CD8+ T cells sorted from PBMCs, obtained 15 days after the yellow fever booster vaccination.

Here the CDR3 reads CASSYRAVTSSYNEQFF. As DNA, the CDR3 is TGTGCCAGCAGTTACCGGGCCGTGACTAGTTCGTACAATGAGCAGTTCTTC. The rearrangement links TRBV6-5 to TRBJ2-1; the D gene is possibly TRBD2 (6 bases). V was clipped by 2 bases and J by 4 bases, with 18 bases between them. The CDR3 has 17 residues. The germline gives CDR1 MNHEY, CDR2 SVGAGI.